One and the same sample provided the 22 T cell receptor beta chains below, sequenced in a study of shared clonotypes between healthy human individuals. Clones were read by immunoSEQ multiplex PCR, and TCRdb kept only the in-frame ones, dropping some. The sample carries under 300,000 clones, 65% recorded once. Sequences were obtained from memory CD4+ T cells sorted from blood. The subset is: CD45RA-negative fraction. The receptors here all came from a man aged 30 to 45 in good health.

The CDR3 protein is CASSLAGGHYNEQFF. DNA for the CDR3: TGCGCCAGCAGCTTGGCAGGGGGGCACTACAATGAGCAGTTCTTC. V is TRBV5-1 and J is TRBJ2-1; a weak D match, TRBD1 (7 bases). The V end was cut by 0 bases, the J end by 3 bases, with 10 bases between. The CDR3 has 15 amino acids. Germline V lookup: CDR1 SGHRS, CDR2 YFSETQ.

This chain links TRBV11-3 with TRBJ2-7; D possibly corresponds to TRBD2 (5 bases). The germline V gene has CDR1 SGHNT and CDR2 YENEEA. The CDR3 has 13 amino acids. V shed 2 bases and J shed 7 bases, with 12 bases lying between them. Here the CDR3 DNA reads TGTGCCAGCAGCTTACCTGGGCGGAGGGAGCAGTACTTC. Translating it yields CASSLPGRREQYF.

This clone was recorded a few times. This chain joins TRBV5-1 and TRBJ1-2; D not certain. From germline, CDR1 is SGHRS and CDR2 YFSETQ. The CDR3 contains 14 residues. Trimming took off 0 bases at V and 0 bases at J, with 6 bases between the two ends. DNA of the CDR3: TGCGCCAGCAGCTTGGTGTCCACTAACTATGGCTACACCTTC. Protein sequence: CASSLVSTNYGYTF.

This chain uses TRBV19 with TRBJ2-1, with D uncertain. From germline, CDR1 is LNHDA and CDR2 SQIVND (reference sequence). This CDR3 is built from 13 residues. Trimming shortened V by 3 bases and J by 10 bases, and 13 bases separated the two germline ends. The CDR3 nucleotides read TGTGCCAGTAGTATGTTCCCGGGCGAGGAGCAGTTCTTC. Protein: CASSMFPGEEQFF.

This clone has only a few counts. This chain uses TRBV11-2 with TRBJ1-4; D gene uncertain. V shed 5 bases and J shed 5 bases, with 9 bases lying between them. CDR1 SGHAT and CDR2 FQNNGV come from the germline V gene. This CDR3 comprises 13 residues. In DNA form, the CDR3 reads TGTGCCAGCAGCCCCACCGGGAATGAAAAACTGTTTTTT. Its translation is CASSPTGNEKLFF.

The table lists this clone with a few counts. The V and J genes are TRBV18 and TRBJ1-1; tentatively, D is TRBD1 (6 bases). Trimming stripped 3 bases from V and 2 bases from J, with 13 bases between. The CDR3 has 15 amino acids. The germline CDR1 and CDR2 sequences are KGHSH and LQKENI. CDR3 protein: CASSPPMTGNTEAFF. For the CDR3, the DNA is TGTGCCAGCTCACCCCCGATGACAGGAAACACTGAAGCTTTCTTT.

The V and J genes are TRBV5-6 and TRBJ2-7; 10 positions agree with TRBD1. The V gene's germline CDR1 is SGHDT and CDR2 YYEEEE. The CDR3 spans 14 residues. Unmatched junction bases numbered 2, after V lost 3 bases and J lost 2 bases. Here the CDR3 DNA reads TGTGCCAGCAGCTGGACAGGGGGTACCTACGAGCAGTACTTC. This codes for CASSWTGGTYEQYF.

The J gene is TRBJ2-5, the V gene TRBV6-5; the D gene is possibly TRBD2 (6 bases). This CDR3 comprises 16 residues. Trimming took 0 bases from V and 4 from J, leaving 15 bases between them. From germline, CDR1 is MNHEY and CDR2 SVGAGI. The CDR3 sequence: CASSYSKGAGGETQYF. CDR3 DNA sequence: TGTGCCAGCAGTTACTCGAAGGGCGCCGGGGGAGAGACCCAGTACTTC.

The chain joins TRBV18 to TRBJ1-1; weak D call: TRBD1 (5 bases). The CDR3 is 15 residues long. The V gene's germline CDR1 is KGHSH and CDR2 LQKENI. V gave up 4 bases and J gave up 6 bases, with 18 bases separating them. The CDR3 nucleotides are TGTGCCAGCTCACTAGACAGTTTCGCTCACCCTGAAGCTTTCTTT. It specifies CASSLDSFAHPEAFF.

The V and J genes are TRBV7-2 and TRBJ2-2; no firm D call. CDR3 length: 15 amino acids. The germline V and J ends were trimmed by 3 bases and 0 bases, with 8 bases remaining between them. Germline-derived CDR1 and CDR2 are SGHTA and FQGNSA. CDR3 in amino acids: CASSLDPANTGELFF. CDR3 nucleotides: TGTGCCAGCAGCTTGGATCCGGCGAACACCGGGGAGCTGTTTTTT.

The chain employs TRBV7-9 and TRBJ2-3; D might be TRBD2 (5 bases). Germline loops: CDR1 SEHNR, CDR2 FQNEAQ (reference sequence). V was cut by 5 bases and J by 4 bases, with 22 bases left in between. The CDR3 is made up of 17 amino acids. As DNA, the CDR3 is TGTGCCAGCAGCCCCCCAATCGGGTATGAGGGTTCAGATACGCAGTATTTT. Its protein is CASSPPIGYEGSDTQYF.

V is TRBV6-5 and J is TRBJ2-7, with D possibly matching TRBD1 (6 bases). CDR3 length equals 14 residues. The germline V gene encodes CDR1 MNHEY and CDR2 SVGAGI. V was pared by 6 bases and J by 0 bases, with 12 bases between. CDR3 in DNA: TGTGCCAGCAGCCAGGGGATGGGCTCCTACGAGCAGTACTTC. It yields the protein CASSQGMGSYEQYF.

The V gene is TRBV5-6, the J gene TRBJ2-5; D unresolved. CDR1 and CDR2 (germline): SGHDT, YYEEEE. The CDR3 consists of 15 residues. Trimming took 0 bases from V and 1 from J, leaving 10 bases between them. CDR3 in DNA: TGTGCCAGCAGCTTGGACCGGCTAGTCCAAGAGACCCAGTACTTC. This translates into CASSLDRLVQETQYF.

J is TRBJ2-1 and V is TRBV6-1; 7 bases align to TRBD2. CDR1 and CDR2 from the germline V gene are MNHNS and SASEGT. CDR3 length: 14 residues. The V segment lost 7 bases and the J segment 5 bases; nucleotides outside the gene matches: 8. CDR3 residues: CASTNGLADNEQFF. Written as DNA, the CDR3 is TGTGCCAGCACCAACGGGCTAGCGGACAATGAGCAGTTCTTC.

This clone was detected once. DNA of the CDR3: TGCGCCAGCAGCTTAAGTGGGACCGAAAACATTCAGTACTTC. This encodes CASSLSGTENIQYF. The gene calls are TRBV5-1 and TRBJ2-4; the D call may be TRBD1 or TRBD2 (5 bases each). V was cut by 2 bases and J by 5 bases, with 11 bases left in between. The CDR3 is 14 residues long. Germline CDR1 and CDR2: SGHRS and YFSETQ.

This clone has only one observation. The V call is TRBV7-2, the J call TRBJ2-7, with D perhaps matching TRBD2 (7 bases). Germline V CDR1 and CDR2: SGHTA, FQGNSA. This CDR3 has 14 residues. V gave up 8 bases and J gave up 6 bases, with 20 bases separating them. This CDR3 is CASAGAQFRGEQYF. CDR3 nucleotide sequence: TGTGCCAGCGCGGGGGCGCAGTTTAGAGGCGAGCAGTACTTC.

Notes on this clone: Other DNA sequences in this sample translate to the same CDR3. This sequence joins TRBV5-1 and TRBJ2-2, with D perhaps TRBD2 (6 bases). The V end was cut by 4 bases, the J end by 2 bases, with 9 bases between. This CDR3 has 14 amino acids. Germline CDR1 SGHRS, CDR2 YFSETQ. The CDR3 region has the DNA TGCGCCAGCAGCCCCGGGGGTAACACCGGGGAGCTGTTTTTT. It yields the protein CASSPGGNTGELFF. Complete variable domain (other parts from reference TRBV5-1 and TRBJ2-2): KAGVTQTPRYLIKTRGQQVTLSCSPISGHRSVSWYQQTPGQGLQFLFEYFSETQRNKGNFPGRFSGRQFSNSRSEMNVSTLELGDSALYLCASSPGGNTGELFFGEGSRLTVL.

This clone has just one count. The rearrangement links TRBV6-1 to TRBJ2-1; D remains ambiguous. Trimming stripped 2 bases from V and 7 bases from J, with 9 bases between. Germline V gene lookup returns CDR1 MNHNS and CDR2 SASEGT. This CDR3 region has 13 residues. The CDR3 DNA sequence: TGTGCCAGCAGTGAACAAATAGAAAATGAGCAGTTCTTC. This translates into CASSEQIENEQFF.

The chain couples TRBV6-5 to TRBJ2-7, with TRBD2 identical over 8 bases. This CDR3 contains 14 residues. Germline V gene sequence: CDR1 MNHEY, CDR2 SVGAGI. With 8 bases clipped from V and 1 base from J, the junction kept 7 bases outside the gene matches. The CDR3 DNA sequence: TGTGCCAGCCGGGGGGGATATGGGTCCTACGAGCAGTACTTC. The encoded protein is CASRGGYGSYEQYF.

This clone was seen more than once but under ten times. The V gene is TRBV19, the J gene TRBJ1-1, with D hard to call. Germline assignment: CDR1 LNHDA and CDR2 SQIVND (reference sequence). The CDR3 extends over 12 amino acids. The V and J ends lost 4 bases and 11 bases respectively, with 14 bases between them. This CDR3 reads CASSSTGSAAFF. DNA for the CDR3: TGTGCCAGTAGTAGTACGGGTAGCGCGGCTTTCTTT.

The chain uses TRBV7-6 and TRBJ2-3; 8 positions agree with TRBD1. V lost 7 bases to trimming and J lost 1 base; unmatched junction nucleotides: 7. The germline CDR1 and CDR2 sequences are SGHVS and FNYEAQ. The CDR3 consists of 15 residues. The CDR3 loop is CASILGTGGTDTQYF. Written as DNA, the CDR3 is TGTGCCAGCATTCTAGGGACAGGCGGCACAGATACGCAGTATTTT.

The chain employs TRBV10-3 and TRBJ1-5, with D perhaps TRBD1 (5 bases). Trimming removed 3 bases from V and 7 bases from J, with 7 bases in between. Germline-derived CDR1 and CDR2 are ENHRY and SYGVKD. CDR3 length: 12 amino acids. The CDR3 here is CAISDRAQPQHF. The CDR3 coding sequence is TGTGCCATCAGTGACAGGGCCCAGCCCCAGCATTTT.